The T cell receptor beta chain described here comes from a study of blood T cell repertoires in COVID-19. The overall study: Donors in the United States, Italy and Spain gave samples during acute or convalescent COVID-19. Nucleic acid was either cDNA or gDNA, and it came from T cells, B-cell-depleted T cells, or PBMCs.

Germline-derived CDR1 and CDR2 are SGHDT and YYEEEE. With 0 bases removed from V and 1 base from J, the gap between germline ends came to 4 bases. The CDR3 spans 13 residues. In the authors' workflow: How many nucleated cells were present was estimated from reference gene primer amplification. Only in-frame clones appear in the TCRdb table, and some are missing; sequencing was by immunoSEQ multiplex PCR. V, J and clone size reflect that table, while D and trimming were determined from the DNA. The sample comprises fewer than 180,000 clones, roughly 82% of which are singletons, and under 2.5% rests with the top ten.

This clonotype originated in a man aged 65-85 years with acute or convalescent COVID-19. The V and J genes are TRBV5-6 and TRBJ1-1; D ambiguous. The sample comprised peripheral blood. The CDR3 nucleotides are TGTGCCAGCAGCTTGGCCTCGAACACTGAAGCTTTCTTT. Translating it yields CASSLASNTEAFF.